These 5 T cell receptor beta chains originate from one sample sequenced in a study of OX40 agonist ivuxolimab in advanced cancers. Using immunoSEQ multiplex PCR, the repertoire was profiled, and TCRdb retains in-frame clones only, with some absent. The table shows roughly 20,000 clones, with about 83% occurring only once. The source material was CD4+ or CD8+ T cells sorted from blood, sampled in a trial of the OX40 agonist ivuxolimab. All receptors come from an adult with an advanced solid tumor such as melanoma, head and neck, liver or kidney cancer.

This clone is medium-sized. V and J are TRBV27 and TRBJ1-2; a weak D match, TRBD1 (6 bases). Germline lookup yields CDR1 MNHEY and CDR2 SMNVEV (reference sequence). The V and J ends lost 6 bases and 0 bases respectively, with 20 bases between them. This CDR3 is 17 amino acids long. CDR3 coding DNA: TGTGCCAGCAGCCCGAGGGGGGGCGGGGGAGCTAACTATGGCTACACCTTC. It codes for CASSPRGGGGANYGYTF.

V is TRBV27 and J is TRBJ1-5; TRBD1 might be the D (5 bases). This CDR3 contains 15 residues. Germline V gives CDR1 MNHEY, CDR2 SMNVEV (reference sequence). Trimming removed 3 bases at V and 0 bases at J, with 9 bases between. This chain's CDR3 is CASSLTAYSNQPQHF. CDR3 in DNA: TGTGCCAGCAGTTTGACAGCCTATAGCAATCAGCCCCAGCATTTT.

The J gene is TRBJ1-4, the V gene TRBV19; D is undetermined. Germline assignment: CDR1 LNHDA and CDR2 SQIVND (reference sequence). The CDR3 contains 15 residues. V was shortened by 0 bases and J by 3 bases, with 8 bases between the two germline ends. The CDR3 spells CASSIEGGPNEKLFF. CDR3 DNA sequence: TGTGCCAGTAGTATAGAGGGCGGGCCTAATGAAAAACTGTTTTTT.

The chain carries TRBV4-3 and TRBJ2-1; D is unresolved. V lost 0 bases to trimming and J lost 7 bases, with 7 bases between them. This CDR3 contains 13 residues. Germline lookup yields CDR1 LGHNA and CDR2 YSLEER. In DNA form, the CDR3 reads TGCGCCAGCAGCCAAGATAGCTCGAATGAGCAGTTCTTC. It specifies CASSQDSSNEQFF.

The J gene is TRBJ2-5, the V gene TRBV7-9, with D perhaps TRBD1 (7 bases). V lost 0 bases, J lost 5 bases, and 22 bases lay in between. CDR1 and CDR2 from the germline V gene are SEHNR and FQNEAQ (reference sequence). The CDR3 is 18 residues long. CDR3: CASSLANSLRGERETQYF. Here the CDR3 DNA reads TGTGCCAGCAGCTTAGCGAACTCCCTCAGGGGGGAGAGGGAGACCCAGTACTTC.